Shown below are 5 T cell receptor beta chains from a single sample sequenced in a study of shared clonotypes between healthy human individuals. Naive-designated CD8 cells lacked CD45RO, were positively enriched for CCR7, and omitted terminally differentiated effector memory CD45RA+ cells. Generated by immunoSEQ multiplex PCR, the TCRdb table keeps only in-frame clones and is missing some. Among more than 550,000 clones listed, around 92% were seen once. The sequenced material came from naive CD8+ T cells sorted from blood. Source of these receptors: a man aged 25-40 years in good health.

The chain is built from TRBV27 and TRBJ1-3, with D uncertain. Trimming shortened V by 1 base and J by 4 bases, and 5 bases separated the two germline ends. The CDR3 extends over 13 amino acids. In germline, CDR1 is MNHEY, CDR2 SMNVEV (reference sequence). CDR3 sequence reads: CASSLFEGNTIYF. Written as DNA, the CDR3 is TGTGCCAGCAGTTTATTCGAGGGAAACACCATATATTTT.

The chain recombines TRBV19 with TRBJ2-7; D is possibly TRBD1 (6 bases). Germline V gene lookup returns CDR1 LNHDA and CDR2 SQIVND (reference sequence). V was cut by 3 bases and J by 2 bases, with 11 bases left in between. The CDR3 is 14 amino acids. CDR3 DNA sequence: TGTGCCAGTAGTATTACGGGACAAACCTACGAGCAGTACTTC. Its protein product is CASSITGQTYEQYF.

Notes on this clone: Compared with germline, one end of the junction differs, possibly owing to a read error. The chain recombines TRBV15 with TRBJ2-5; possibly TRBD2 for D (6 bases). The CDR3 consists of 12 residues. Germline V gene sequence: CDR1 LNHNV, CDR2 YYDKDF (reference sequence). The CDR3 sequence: CATSRLGSQTHF. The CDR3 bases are TGTGCCACCAGCAGGCTCGGGAGCCAAACACACTTC. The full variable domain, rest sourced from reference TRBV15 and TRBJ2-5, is DAMVIQNPRYQVTQFGKPVTLSCSQTLNHNVMYWYQQKSSQAPKLLFHYYDKDFNNEADTPDNFQSRRPNTSFCFLDIRSPGLGDTAMYLCATSRLGSQTHFGPGTRLLVL.

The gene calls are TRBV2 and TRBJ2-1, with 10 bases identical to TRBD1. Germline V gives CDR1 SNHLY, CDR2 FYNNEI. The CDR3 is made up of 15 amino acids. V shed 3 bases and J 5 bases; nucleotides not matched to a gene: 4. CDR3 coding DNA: TGTGCCAGCAGTGAGGGGGACAGGGGCGACAATGAGCAGTTCTTC. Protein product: CASSEGDRGDNEQFF.

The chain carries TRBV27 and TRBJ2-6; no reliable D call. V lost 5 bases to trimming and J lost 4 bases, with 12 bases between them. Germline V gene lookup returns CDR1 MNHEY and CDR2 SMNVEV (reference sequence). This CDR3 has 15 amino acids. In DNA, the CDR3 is TGTGCCAGCAGTCCCCAGGAGCAAGGGGCCAACGTCCTGACTTTC. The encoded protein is CASSPQEQGANVLTF. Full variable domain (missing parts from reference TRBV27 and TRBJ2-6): EAQVTQNPRYLITVTGKKLTVTCSQNMNHEYMSWYRQDPGLGLRQIYYSMNVEVTDKGDVPEGYKVSRKEKRNFPLILESPSPNQTSLYFCASSPQEQGANVLTFGAGSRLTVL.